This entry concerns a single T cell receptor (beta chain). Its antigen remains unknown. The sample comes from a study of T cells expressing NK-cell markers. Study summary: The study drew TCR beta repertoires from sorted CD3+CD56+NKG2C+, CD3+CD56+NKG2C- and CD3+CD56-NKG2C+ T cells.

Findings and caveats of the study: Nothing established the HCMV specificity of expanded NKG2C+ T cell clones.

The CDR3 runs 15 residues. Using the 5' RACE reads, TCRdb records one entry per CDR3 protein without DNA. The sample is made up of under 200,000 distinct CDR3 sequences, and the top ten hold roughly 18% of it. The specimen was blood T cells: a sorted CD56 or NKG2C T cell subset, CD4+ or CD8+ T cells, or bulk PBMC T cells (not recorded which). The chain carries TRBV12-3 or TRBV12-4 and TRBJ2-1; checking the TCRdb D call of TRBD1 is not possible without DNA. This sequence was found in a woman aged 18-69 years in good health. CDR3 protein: CASSSGGSGYNEQFF.